The clone carrying this T cell receptor (beta chain) has a count of ten or more. As yet, its antigen is unknown. MiXCR, applied by TCRdb to the reads, yields one record per CDR3 protein. Among hundreds of thousands of distinct CDR3 sequences listed, approximately 24% were seen once. V trimming: 4 bases; J trimming: 7 bases; junction bases outside the gene matches: 8. The CDR3 has 14 amino acids. Germline loops: CDR1 SGHKS, CDR2 YYEKEE (reference sequence). This entry comes from a study of T cell repertoires in cytomegalovirus infection. Study conclusions and caveats: In two of eight donors, the top clonotype was HLA-C-restricted CMV-specific. People with CMV and the relevant HLA were identified by cumulative public TCR beta family frequency.

The sample consisted of CD8+ T cells from PBMCs. This chain connects TRBV5-5 to TRBJ1-5, with 7 bases fitting TRBD1. This receptor was obtained from a human donor in good health (CMV status not recorded). Some clones in this sample may be carry-over from other donors' samples. The CDR3 region is CASSPDRVRQPQHF. The CDR3 region has the DNA TGTGCCAGCAGCCCCGACAGGGTAAGGCAGCCCCAGCATTTT.